This T cell receptor (beta chain) was sequenced for a study of identical twins. TCRdb re-analysed the 5' RACE reads in MiXCR, keeping a single row per CDR3 protein. This sample has about 890,000 distinct CDR3 sequences, with roughly an eighth found just once. The V gene lost 1 base and the J gene lost 3 bases, with 12 bases spanning the gap. The CDR3 spans 16 residues. The V gene's germline CDR1 is KGHDR and CDR2 SFDVKD. The same data also went into a second study, on yellow fever vaccine responses in identical twins.

The sample taken for sequencing was PBMCs. The chain is built from TRBV24-1 and TRBJ2-1; D perhaps matches TRBD1 (5 bases). The receptor comes from a woman aged 18-35 years in good health. CDR3 nucleotide sequence: TGTGCCACCAGTGATTTTAGGCAGGGATTCTACAATGAGCAGTTCTTC. Encoded protein: CATSDFRQGFYNEQFF.